These T cell receptor beta chains were read from a single sample in a study of PD-L1 blockade in urothelial cancer. The repertoire was sequenced with immunoSEQ multiplex PCR; TCRdb's copy has only in-frame clones and lacks some. The sample lists about 41,000 clones, more than 75% occurring once. The material was PBMCs, obtained around atezolizumab (anti-PD-L1) treatment. Receptor source: a man between 65 and 85 years old with urothelial cancer. Both conserved end residues are part of each CDR3. D genes are given only for firm matches. For some rows the clone size is stated as once, few or many, or as a class when expanded; others skip it.

TRBV19,TRBD2,TRBJ2-7,-,TGTGCCAGTAGTAGTCTAGCGGGATTGGACGAGCAGTACTTC,CASSSLAGLDEQYF
TRBV6-1,-,TRBJ1-5,-,TGTGCCAGCACCCCCGGGAGGCGAAATCAGCCCCAGCATTTT,CASTPGRRNQPQHF
TRBV5-4,TRBD2,TRBJ2-1,once,TGTGCCAGCAGCTCGGACTCTTTGACTAGCGCCTACAATGAGCAGTTCTTC,CASSSDSLTSAYNEQFF
TRBV7-9,-,TRBJ2-5,-,TGTGTCTCAACAGGGAGAGGCCAAGAGACCCAGTACTTC,CVSTGRGQETQYF
TRBV27,-,TRBJ2-7,-,TGTGCCAGCCAACCCAGGGGGGCCCCCTACGAGCAGTACTTC,CASQPRGAPYEQYF
TRBV6-6,TRBD1,TRBJ1-2,once,TGTGCCACTGGACAGGGAGCAAACTATGGCTACACCTTC,CATGQGANYGYTF
TRBV4-1,TRBD1,TRBJ2-7,-,TGCGCCAGCAGCCAAGATTATGGGACAGGTTTCATCAAGCGGCAGTACTTC,CASSQDYGTGFIKRQYF
TRBV5-1,-,TRBJ1-1,-,TGCGCCAGCAGCTTGGGGACACGCACTGAAGCTTTCTTT,CASSLGTRTEAFF
TRBV30,TRBD2,TRBJ2-7,-,TGTGCCTGGAGTGTCGGGGGAGGGCAATACGAGCAGTACTTC,CAWSVGGGQYEQYF
TRBV5-1,-,TRBJ2-1,-,TGCGCCAGCAGCTTGGCCGGTAGTCCCTCCTACAATGAGCAGTTCTTC,CASSLAGSPSYNEQFF
TRBV9,-,TRBJ2-2,-,TGTGCCAGCAGCGTTTCAGGGGCAAGGGTCTCCGGGAACTCCGGGGAGCTGTTTTTT,CASSVSGARVSGNSGELFF
TRBV7-7,-,TRBJ2-1,-,TGTGCTAGCAGCTCGGAACAGTACAATGAGCAGTTCTTC,CASSSEQYNEQFF
TRBV5-1,-,TRBJ1-2,-,TGCGCCAGCAGCTTCGACAGTCTAGACTATGGCTACACCTTC,CASSFDSLDYGYTF
TRBV30,TRBD2,TRBJ2-2,-,TGTGCCTGGAGGGGCCGACTAGCGGCGAACACCGGGGAGCTGTTTTTT,CAWRGRLAANTGELFF
TRBV5-1,TRBD2,TRBJ2-7,-,TGCGCCAGCAGCTTGGCTAGCGGGAGCTCCTACGAGCAGTACTTC,CASSLASGSSYEQYF
TRBV7-8,TRBD1,TRBJ1-2,-,TGTGCCAGCAGCTTAGGGGAGGGACAGGGTAACTATGGCTACACCTTC,CASSLGEGQGNYGYTF
TRBV12-5,-,TRBJ2-3,-,TGTGCTAGTGGTTTTGTAGCAGATACGCAGTATTTT,CASGFVADTQYF
TRBV18,-,TRBJ1-2,-,TGTGCCAGCTCACCAGCGGCCTATAGCCCCTATGGCTACACCTTC,CASSPAAYSPYGYTF
TRBV5-1,TRBD1,TRBJ1-4,-,TGCGCCAGCAGCCCCGAGCAGGGGGAAGAAAAACTGTTTTTT,CASSPEQGEEKLFF
TRBV9,-,TRBJ2-1,-,TGTGCCAGCAGCGTAGGCGTAAGCTCCTACAATGAGCAGTTCTTC,CASSVGVSSYNEQFF
TRBV10-1,TRBD2,TRBJ2-7,few,TGCGCCAGCAGTGCCCAGCGGGACTCCTACGAGCAGTACTTC,CASSAQRDSYEQYF
TRBV7-8,-,TRBJ2-6,-,TGTGCCAGCAGCTTAGTGATCCGGGGTTCTGATGGGGCCAACGTCCTGACTTTC,CASSLVIRGSDGANVLTF
TRBV5-1,TRBD1,TRBJ2-2,-,TGCGCCAGCAGCTTTGACAGGGGGCGGACCGGGGAGCTGTTTTTT,CASSFDRGRTGELFF
TRBV5-6,-,TRBJ1-5,-,TGTGCCAGCAGCTTAAACAGGAGGGGAGGAAATCAGCCCCAGCATTTT,CASSLNRRGGNQPQHF
TRBV19,TRBD1,TRBJ1-2,-,TGTGCCAGTAGTATACCGGGACAGTATGGCTACACCTTC,CASSIPGQYGYTF
TRBV18,-,TRBJ2-7,-,TGTGCCAGCTCACCATCAGCGGCCTACGAGCAGTACTTC,CASSPSAAYEQYF
TRBV7-9,TRBD2,TRBJ2-2,-,TGTGCCAGCAGCTCGTCCCTTGGACTAGCGGGGCGGAACACCGGGGAGCTGTTTTTT,CASSSSLGLAGRNTGELFF
TRBV6-6,-,TRBJ2-7,-,TGTGCCAGCAGCACAGCTATCGCGACAAACGAGCAGTACTTC,CASSTAIATNEQYF
TRBV7-2,-,TRBJ2-2,-,TGTGCCAGCAGCTTGGGATTCGGGAGAGGTTCAACCGGGGAGCTGTTTTTT,CASSLGFGRGSTGELFF
TRBV18,TRBD2,TRBJ2-3,-,TGTGCCAGCTCACCCGGGACTAGCGGAGGTAGCACAGATACGCAGTATTTT,CASSPGTSGGSTDTQYF
TRBV11-2,-,TRBJ2-7,-,TGTGCCAGCAGCTTAAGGGGCGGGGACTCCTACGAGCAGTACTTC,CASSLRGGDSYEQYF
TRBV25-1,TRBD1,TRBJ2-5,-,TGTGCCAGCAGTATCCCCGGGACAGGGAAAGAGACCCAGTACTTC,CASSIPGTGKETQYF